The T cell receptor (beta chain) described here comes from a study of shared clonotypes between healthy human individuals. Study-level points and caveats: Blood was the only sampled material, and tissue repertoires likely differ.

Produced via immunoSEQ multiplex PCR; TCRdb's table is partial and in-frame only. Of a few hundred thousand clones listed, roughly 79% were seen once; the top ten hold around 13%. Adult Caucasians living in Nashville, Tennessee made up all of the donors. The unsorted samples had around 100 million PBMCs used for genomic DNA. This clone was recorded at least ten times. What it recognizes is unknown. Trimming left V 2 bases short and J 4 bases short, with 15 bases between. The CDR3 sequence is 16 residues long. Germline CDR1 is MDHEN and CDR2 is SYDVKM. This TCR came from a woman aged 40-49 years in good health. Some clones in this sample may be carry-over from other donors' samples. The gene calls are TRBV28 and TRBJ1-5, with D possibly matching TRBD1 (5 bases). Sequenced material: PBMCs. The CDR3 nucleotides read TGTGCCAGCAGTTTAGAGTTGGGGGACGGTAATCAGCCCCAGCATTTT. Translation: CASSLELGDGNQPQHF. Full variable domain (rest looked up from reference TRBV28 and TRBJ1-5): DVKVTQSSRYLVKRTGEKVFLECVQDMDHENMFWYRQDPGLGLRLIYFSYDVKMKEKGDIPEGYSVSREKKERFSLILESASTNQTSMYLCASSLELGDGNQPQHFGDGTRLSIL.